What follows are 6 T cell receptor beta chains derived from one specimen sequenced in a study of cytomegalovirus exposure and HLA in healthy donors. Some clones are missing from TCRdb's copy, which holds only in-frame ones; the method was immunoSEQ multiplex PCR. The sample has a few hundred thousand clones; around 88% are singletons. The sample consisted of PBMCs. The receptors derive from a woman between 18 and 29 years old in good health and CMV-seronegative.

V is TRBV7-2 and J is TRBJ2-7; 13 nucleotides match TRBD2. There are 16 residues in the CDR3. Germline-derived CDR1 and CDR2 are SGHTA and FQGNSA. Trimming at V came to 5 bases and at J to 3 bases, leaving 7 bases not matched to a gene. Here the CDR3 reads CASSHMTSGRYYEQYF. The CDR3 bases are TGTGCCAGCAGCCACATGACTAGCGGGAGGTACTACGAGCAGTACTTC. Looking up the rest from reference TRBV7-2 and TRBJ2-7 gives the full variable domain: GAGVSQSPSNKVTEKGKDVELRCDPISGHTALYWYRQSLGQGLEFLIYFQGNSAPDKSGLPSDRFSAERTGGSVSTLTIQRTQQEDSAVYLCASSHMTSGRYYEQYFGPGTRLTVT.

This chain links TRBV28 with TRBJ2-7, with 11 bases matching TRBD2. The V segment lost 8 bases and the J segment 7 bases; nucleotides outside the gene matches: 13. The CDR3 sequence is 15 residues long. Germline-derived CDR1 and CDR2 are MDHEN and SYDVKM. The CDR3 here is CASQVAGGPLWEQYF. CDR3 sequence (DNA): TGTGCCAGCCAAGTAGCGGGAGGGCCCTTGTGGGAGCAGTACTTC.

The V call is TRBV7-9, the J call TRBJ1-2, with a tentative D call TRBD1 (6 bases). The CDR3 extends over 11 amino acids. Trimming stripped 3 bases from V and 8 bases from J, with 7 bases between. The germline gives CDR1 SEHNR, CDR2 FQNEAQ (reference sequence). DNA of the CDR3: TGTGCCAGCAGCTTGGACAGAGGCTACACCTTC. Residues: CASSLDRGYTF. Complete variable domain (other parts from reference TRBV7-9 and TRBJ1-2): DTGVSQNPRHKITKRGQNVTFRCDPISEHNRLYWYRQTLGQGPEFLTYFQNEAQLEKSRLLSDRFSAERPKGSFSTLEIQRTEQGDSAMYLCASSLDRGYTFGSGTRLTVV.

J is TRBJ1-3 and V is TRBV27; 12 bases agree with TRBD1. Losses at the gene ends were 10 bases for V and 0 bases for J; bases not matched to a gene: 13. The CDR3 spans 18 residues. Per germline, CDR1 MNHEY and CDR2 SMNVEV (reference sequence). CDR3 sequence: CAIPPGQGAISSGNTIYF. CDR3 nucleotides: TGTGCCATCCCACCGGGACAGGGGGCAATAAGCTCTGGAAACACCATATATTTT.

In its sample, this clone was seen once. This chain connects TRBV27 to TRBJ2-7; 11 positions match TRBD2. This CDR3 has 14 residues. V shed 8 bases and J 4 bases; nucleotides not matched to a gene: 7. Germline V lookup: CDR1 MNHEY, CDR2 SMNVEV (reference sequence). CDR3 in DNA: TGTGCCAGCGCAACCGGGACTAGCGGATACGAGCAGTACTTC. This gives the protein CASATGTSGYEQYF.

In DNA, the CDR3 is TGCGCCACGAACGGGACTCATCACTCGACTTCAGGTATCACTGAAGCTTTCTTT. Its protein is CATNGTHHSTSGITEAFF. The rearrangement uses TRBV10-1 and TRBJ1-1; tentatively, D is TRBD1 (5 bases). The germline V gene has CDR1 WNHNN and CDR2 SYGVQD (reference sequence). The CDR3 runs to 18 residues. Trimming shortened V by 10 bases and J by 4 bases, and 31 bases separated the two germline ends.